A single sample is the source of the 3 T cell receptor beta chains below, sequenced in a study of blood T cell repertoires in COVID-19. The data were produced by immunoSEQ multiplex PCR, yet TCRdb's version contains in-frame clones alone and is incomplete. This sample yields some 260,000 clones, of which roughly 85% are seen a single time; less than 4% belongs to the top ten. The sample comprised peripheral blood. The receptors were gathered from a woman under 30 with acute or convalescent COVID-19.

CDR3 DNA sequence: TGTGCTAGTGGTTTGGTAACAGGGACAGGGGGAGACACCCCATACCTCTCTGGGGCCAACGTCCTGACTTTC. This translates into CASGLVTGTGGDTPYLSGANVLTF. This chain links TRBV12-5 with TRBJ2-6; 11 bases line up with TRBD1. V lost 0 bases to trimming and J lost 0 bases; unmatched junction nucleotides: 19. Germline V lookup: CDR1 LGHNT, CDR2 FRNRAP. The CDR3 has 24 residues.

This chain joins TRBV5-1 and TRBJ2-5, with 14 bases that match TRBD2. V shed 4 bases, J shed 4 bases, and the junction held 9 bases outside the gene matches. Germline CDR1 SGHRS, CDR2 YFSETQ. The CDR3 length is 17 residues. The CDR3 DNA follows: TGCGCCAGCAGCCCACGGGGACTAGCGGGAGATCGAGAGACCCAGTACTTC. Amino acids: CASSPRGLAGDRETQYF.

J is TRBJ2-7 and V is TRBV6-5, with 10 bases lining up with TRBD1. The CDR3 length is 15 residues. The trim removed 7 bases at V and 4 bases at J, leaving 10 bases unmatched. CDR1 and CDR2 (germline): MNHEY, SVGAGI. In DNA, the CDR3 is TGTGCCAGCACCAGACTAGGACAGGGGGAGTACGAGCAGTACTTC. It specifies CASTRLGQGEYEQYF.